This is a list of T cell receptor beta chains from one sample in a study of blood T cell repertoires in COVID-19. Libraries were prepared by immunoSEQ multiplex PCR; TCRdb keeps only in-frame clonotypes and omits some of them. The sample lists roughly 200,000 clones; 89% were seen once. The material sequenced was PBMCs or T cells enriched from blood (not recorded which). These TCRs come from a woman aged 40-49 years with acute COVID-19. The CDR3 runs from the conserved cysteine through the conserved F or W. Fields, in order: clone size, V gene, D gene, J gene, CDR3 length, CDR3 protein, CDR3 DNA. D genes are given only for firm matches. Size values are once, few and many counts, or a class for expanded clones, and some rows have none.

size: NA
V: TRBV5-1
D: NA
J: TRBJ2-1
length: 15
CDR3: CASSPVWGGGSEQFF
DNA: TGCGCCAGCAGCCCCGTCTGGGGGGGCGGGTCTGAGCAGTTCTTC

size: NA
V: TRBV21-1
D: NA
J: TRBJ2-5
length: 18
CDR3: CASNNYSIRTGKQETQYF
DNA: TGTGCCAGCAATAATTATTCGATCAGGACAGGGAAACAAGAGACCCAGTACTTC

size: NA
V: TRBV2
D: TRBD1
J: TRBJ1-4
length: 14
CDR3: CASQGPGGDEKLFF
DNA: TGTGCCAGCCAGGGGCCAGGGGGAGATGAAAAACTGTTTTTT

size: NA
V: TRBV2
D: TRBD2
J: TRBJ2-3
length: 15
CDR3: CASSDGLAGTDTQYF
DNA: TGTGCCAGCAGTGACGGGTTAGCGGGAACAGATACGCAGTATTTT

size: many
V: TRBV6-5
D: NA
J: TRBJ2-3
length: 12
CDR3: CASSPLGDTQYF
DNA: TGTGCCAGCAGTCCACTAGGGGATACGCAGTATTTT

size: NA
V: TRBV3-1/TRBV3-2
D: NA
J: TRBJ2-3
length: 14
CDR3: CASSQGTGSDTQYF
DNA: TGTGCCAGCAGCCAAGGAACAGGGTCAGATACGCAGTATTTT

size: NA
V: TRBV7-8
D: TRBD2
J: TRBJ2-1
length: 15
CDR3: CASSLAGLADNEQFF
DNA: TGTGCCAGCAGCTTAGCGGGACTAGCGGACAATGAGCAGTTCTTC

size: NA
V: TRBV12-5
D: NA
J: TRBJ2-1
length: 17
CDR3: CASGLVLSSNYYNEQFF
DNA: TGTGCTAGTGGTTTGGTACTGAGCTCCAACTACTACAATGAGCAGTTCTTC

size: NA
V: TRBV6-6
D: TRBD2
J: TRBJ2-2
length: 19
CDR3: CASSYNRRTSGVNTGELFF
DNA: TGTGCCAGCAGCTACAACCGTCGGACTAGCGGGGTTAACACCGGGGAGCTGTTTTTT

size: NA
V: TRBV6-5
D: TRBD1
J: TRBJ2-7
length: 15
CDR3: CASSSPGQGEYEQYF
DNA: TGTGCCAGCAGTTCTCCAGGACAGGGGGAATACGAGCAGTACTTC

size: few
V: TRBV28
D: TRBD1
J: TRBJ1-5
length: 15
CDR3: CASRRQGSSNQPQHF
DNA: TGTGCCAGCAGGAGACAGGGATCTAGCAATCAGCCCCAGCATTTT

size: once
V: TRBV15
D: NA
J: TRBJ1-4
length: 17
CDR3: CATSRDAPAGTNEKLFF
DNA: TGTGCCACCAGCAGAGATGCCCCAGCGGGGACTAATGAAAAACTGTTTTTT

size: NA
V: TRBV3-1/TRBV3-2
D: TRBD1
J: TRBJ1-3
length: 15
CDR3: CASSHGQGGGNTIYF
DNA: TGTGCCAGCAGCCACGGACAGGGGGGGGGAAACACCATATATTTT

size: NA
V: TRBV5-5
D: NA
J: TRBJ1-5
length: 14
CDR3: CASSLTVSNQPQHF
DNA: TGTGCCAGCAGCCTGACTGTTAGCAATCAGCCCCAGCATTTT

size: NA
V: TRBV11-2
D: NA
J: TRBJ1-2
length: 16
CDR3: CASSITQGMGLYGYTF
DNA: TGTGCCAGCAGCATAACACAGGGTATGGGCCTCTATGGCTACACCTTC

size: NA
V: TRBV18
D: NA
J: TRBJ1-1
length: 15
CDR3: CASSQRGGDNTEAFF
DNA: TGTGCCAGCTCACAGAGAGGGGGTGATAACACTGAAGCTTTCTTT

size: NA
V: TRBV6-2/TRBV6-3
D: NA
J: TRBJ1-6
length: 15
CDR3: CASSPIDRFTSPLHF
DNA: TGTGCCAGCAGCCCTATAGACAGGTTTACTTCACCCCTCCACTTT

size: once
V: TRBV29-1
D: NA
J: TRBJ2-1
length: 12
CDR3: CSARESPVKQFF
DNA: TGCAGCGCAAGGGAGTCCCCTGTTAAGCAGTTCTTC

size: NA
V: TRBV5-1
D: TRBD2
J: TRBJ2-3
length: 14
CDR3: CASSPGLAGHTQYF
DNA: TGCGCCAGCAGCCCGGGACTAGCGGGGCATACGCAGTATTTT

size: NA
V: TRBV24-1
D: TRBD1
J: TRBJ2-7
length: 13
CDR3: CATSGQGTHEQYF
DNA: TGTGCCACCAGCGGACAGGGTACCCACGAGCAGTACTTC

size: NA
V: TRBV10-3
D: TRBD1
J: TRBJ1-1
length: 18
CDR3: CAISRQVGTGDGGAEAFF
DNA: TGTGCCATCAGCCGCCAGGTTGGGACAGGGGATGGAGGAGCTGAAGCTTTCTTT

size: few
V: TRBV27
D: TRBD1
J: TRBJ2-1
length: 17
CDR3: CASSLYAPGQGGNEQFF
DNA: TGTGCCAGCAGTTTATACGCTCCGGGACAGGGAGGCAATGAGCAGTTCTTC

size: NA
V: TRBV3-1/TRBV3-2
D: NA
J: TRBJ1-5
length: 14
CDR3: CASSQAQLNQPQHF
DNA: TGTGCCAGCAGCCAAGCACAGCTCAATCAGCCCCAGCATTTT

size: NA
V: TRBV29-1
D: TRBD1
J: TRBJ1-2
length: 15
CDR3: CSAGTGLPGVHGYTF
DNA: TGCAGCGCGGGGACAGGGCTGCCAGGGGTACATGGCTACACCTTC

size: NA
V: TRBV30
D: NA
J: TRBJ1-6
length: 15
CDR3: CAWRSIQAYNSPLHF
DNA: TGTGCCTGGAGGAGTATACAGGCCTATAATTCACCCCTCCACTTT

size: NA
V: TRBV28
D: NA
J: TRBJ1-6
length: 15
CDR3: CATKLRGHQNSPLHF
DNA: TGTGCCACCAAACTACGGGGACACCAAAATTCACCCCTCCACTTT

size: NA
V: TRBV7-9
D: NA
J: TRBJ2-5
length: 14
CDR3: CASSLAGSPETQYF
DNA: TGTGCCAGCAGCTTAGCGGGGAGTCCAGAGACCCAGTACTTC

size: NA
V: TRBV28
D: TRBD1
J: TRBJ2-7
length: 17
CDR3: CASSSLFRDRSFYEQYF
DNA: TGTGCCAGCAGTTCCTTGTTCCGGGACAGATCCTTTTACGAGCAGTACTTC

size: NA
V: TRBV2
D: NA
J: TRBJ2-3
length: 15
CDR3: CASRGGSLGVDTQYF
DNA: TGTGCCAGCAGGGGTGGGAGTTTAGGAGTAGATACGCAGTATTTT

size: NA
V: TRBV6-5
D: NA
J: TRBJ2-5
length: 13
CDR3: CASSPQGRETQYF
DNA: TGTGCCAGCAGTCCCCAGGGTCGAGAGACCCAGTACTTC

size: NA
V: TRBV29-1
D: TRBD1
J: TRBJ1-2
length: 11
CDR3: CSATGNYGYTF
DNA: TGCAGCGCGACAGGGAACTATGGCTACACCTTC

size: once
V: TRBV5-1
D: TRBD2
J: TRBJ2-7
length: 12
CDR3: CASSLAGSQPHF
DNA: TGCGCCAGCAGCTTAGCGGGATCCCAGCCGCACTTC

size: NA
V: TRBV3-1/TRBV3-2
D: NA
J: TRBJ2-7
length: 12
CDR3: CASSPGRDEQYF
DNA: TGTGCCAGCAGCCCGGGCAGGGACGAGCAGTACTTC

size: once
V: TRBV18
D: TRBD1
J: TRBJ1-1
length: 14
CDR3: CASSPGQANTEAFF
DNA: TGTGCCAGCTCACCCGGACAGGCGAACACTGAAGCTTTCTTT

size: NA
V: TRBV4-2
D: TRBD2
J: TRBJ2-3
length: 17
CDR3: CASSQEPAGGLTDTQYF
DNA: TGTGCCAGCAGCCAAGAACCAGCGGGGGGGCTTACAGATACGCAGTATTTT

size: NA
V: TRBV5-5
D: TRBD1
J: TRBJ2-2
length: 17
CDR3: CASSLEYRGSITGELFF
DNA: TGTGCCAGCAGCTTAGAGTACAGGGGGAGTATTACCGGGGAGCTGTTTTTT

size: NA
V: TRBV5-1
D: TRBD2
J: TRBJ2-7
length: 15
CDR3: CASSLQGLAAREQYF
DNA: TGCGCCAGCAGCTTGCAGGGACTAGCGGCACGCGAGCAGTACTTC

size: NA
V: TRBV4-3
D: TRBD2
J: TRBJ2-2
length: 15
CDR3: CASSPGTTNTGELFF
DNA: TGCGCCAGCAGTCCCGGGACTACTAACACCGGGGAGCTGTTTTTT

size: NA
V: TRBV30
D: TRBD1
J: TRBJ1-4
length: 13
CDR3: CAWSNRGTEKLFF
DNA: TGTGCCTGGAGTAACAGGGGCACCGAAAAACTGTTTTTT

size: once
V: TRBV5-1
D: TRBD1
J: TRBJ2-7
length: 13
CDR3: CASSWGQIGEQYF
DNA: TGCGCCAGCAGCTGGGGACAGATCGGGGAGCAGTACTTC

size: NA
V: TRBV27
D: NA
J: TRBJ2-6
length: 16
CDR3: CASSNRVGSGANVLTF
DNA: TGTGCCAGCAGTAACAGGGTCGGCTCTGGGGCCAACGTCCTGACTTTC

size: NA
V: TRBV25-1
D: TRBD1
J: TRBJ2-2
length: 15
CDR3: CASSDLGGRAGELFF
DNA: TGTGCCAGCAGTGATTTAGGGGGCAGAGCCGGGGAGCTGTTTTTT

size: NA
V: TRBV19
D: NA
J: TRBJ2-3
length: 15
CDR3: CASALKGEDADTQYF
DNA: TGTGCCAGTGCTCTAAAGGGGGAAGACGCAGATACGCAGTATTTT

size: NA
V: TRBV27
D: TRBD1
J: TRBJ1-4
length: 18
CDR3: CASSPRGGRAARNEKLFF
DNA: TGTGCCAGCAGTCCCCGAGGGGGCCGGGCTGCCAGGAATGAAAAACTGTTTTTT

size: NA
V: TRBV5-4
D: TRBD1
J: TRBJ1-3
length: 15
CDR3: CASSLAGTGGNTIYF
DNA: TGTGCCAGCAGCTTAGCGGGGACAGGGGGAAACACCATATATTTT

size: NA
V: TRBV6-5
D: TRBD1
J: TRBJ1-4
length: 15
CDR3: CASSYRTGGNEKLFF
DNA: TGTGCCAGCAGTTACCGAACAGGGGGGAATGAAAAACTGTTTTTT

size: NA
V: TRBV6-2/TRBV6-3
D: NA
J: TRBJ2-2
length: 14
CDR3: CASSYSTITGELFF
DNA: TGTGCCAGCAGTTACTCGACTATTACCGGGGAGCTGTTTTTT

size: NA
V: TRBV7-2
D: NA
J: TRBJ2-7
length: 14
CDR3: CASSSVGAAYEQYF
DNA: TGTGCCAGCAGCTCCGTAGGAGCGGCCTACGAGCAGTACTTC

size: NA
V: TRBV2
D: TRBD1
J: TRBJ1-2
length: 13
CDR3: CASSGQGPYGYTF
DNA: TGTGCCAGCAGTGGACAGGGCCCCTATGGCTACACCTTC

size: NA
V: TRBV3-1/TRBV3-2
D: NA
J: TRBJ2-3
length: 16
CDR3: CASSQGLPSVTDTQYF
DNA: TGTGCCAGCAGCCAAGGGTTGCCGTCGGTGACAGATACGCAGTATTTT

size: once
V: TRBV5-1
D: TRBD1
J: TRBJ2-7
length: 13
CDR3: CASSADRGYEQYF
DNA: TGCGCCAGCAGCGCAGACAGGGGATACGAGCAGTACTTC

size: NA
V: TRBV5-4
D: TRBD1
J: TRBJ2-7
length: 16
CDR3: CASSLGQGPYVGEQYF
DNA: TGTGCCAGCAGCTTGGGACAGGGCCCCTACGTTGGCGAGCAGTACTTC

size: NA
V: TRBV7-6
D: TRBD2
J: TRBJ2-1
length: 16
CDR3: CASSLRSGTSYNEQFF
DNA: TGTGCCAGCAGCTTACGTAGCGGGACCTCCTACAATGAGCAGTTCTTC